This T cell receptor beta chain was recovered during a study of blood T cell repertoires in COVID-19 (TCRdb year 2020). For the wider study: Collaborator samples came from the United States, Italy and Spain and covered acute and convalescent phases of COVID-19. Subjects who had been exposed to COVID-19, were actively infected with it, or had recovered from it provided the deeply sampled blood TCRbeta repertoires that made up the dataset. The repertoires were released in a freely available public database intended as a resource for research on the immune response to SARS-CoV-2. The prospective study material was composed of cDNA or gDNA derived from T cells, B-cell-depleted T cells, or PBMCs. Samples came from the ongoing ImmuneRACE study (first 160 participants) plus 1,254 subjects from 6 global collaborators. Sample metadata almost always included a de-identified subject ID, COVID-19 status, age in years and sex. Where HLA class I and class II types were available, the types were taken from metadata supplied by the sample provider, not from assay-based typing.

Study-level results and caveats: The quantity of clinical and demographic metadata differed by source and by participant and was supplied without curation.

With respect to this clone: It lacks a known antigen. No qualities accompany the bases; no much larger clone lies one base away.

Including the terminal cysteine and phenylalanine, the CDR3 comprises 16 residues. The CDR3 DNA has 48 bases and is translated from base 1. For CDR1 and CDR2, the germline V gene (reference sequence) lists SEHNR and FQNEAQ. After removal of 5 bases from V and 5 bases from J, the junction retains 9 bases not matched to a gene. TCRbeta CDR3 regions were amplified from genomic DNA using the immunoSEQ Assay, a bias-controlled multiplex PCR. Per the authors' processing: Nucleated cell counts per sample were estimated from amplification of reference gene primers within the assay. To quantify the absolute abundance of each unique TCRbeta CDR3 rearrangement, sequence reads were collapsed and filtered. For each sample, productive Simpson clonality was calculated as the square root of Simpson's diversity index across productive rearrangements. The table comes from immuneACCESS by way of TCRdb, which keeps in-frame sequences with V and J called. Part of the clones is missing from these tables; in studies checked, under half for an unresolved V gene and the rest for unknown reasons. V and J calls and clone size follow that table, whereas D and trimming were derived from the DNA. The sample table lists 250,000 to 350,000 clones, approximately 86% of them with a count of one. The ten top clones hold 9.4% of the sample.

Collaborating institutions collected whole blood in K2EDTA tubes following their own protocols. For TCRbeta analysis, collaborators shipped samples as frozen whole blood, isolated PBMCs, or DNA extracted from either of those sample types. The material sequenced was peripheral blood. The chain joins TRBV7-9 to TRBJ2-1, and TRBD1 matches 10 of the central bases. The TCR sequence derives from a man aged 18 to 30 with active or convalescent COVID-19. In nucleotide form, the sequence is TGTGCCAGCAGCACCCGACAGGGGGCTCGGCACAATGAGCAGTTCTTC. Its protein product is CASSTRQGARHNEQFF.